This T cell receptor beta chain was sequenced during a study of blood T cell repertoires in COVID-19. Study context: COVID-19 samples from acute and convalescent phases originated in the United States, Italy and Spain. In each case, the material was cDNA or gDNA derived from T cells, B-cell-depleted T cells, or PBMCs.

How the authors handled the data: The authors estimated nucleated cell counts from reference gene primer amplification. The table came from immunoSEQ multiplex PCR; TCRdb's copy has only in-frame clones and leaves some out. V and J calls and clone size are as listed in that table; D and trimming were resolved from the DNA. Among 45,000 to 50,000 clones listed, roughly four fifths were seen once. Trimming took off 2 bases at V and 3 bases at J, with 9 bases between the two ends. The CDR3 is 14 amino acids. Germline loops: CDR1 SGHNT, CDR2 YYREEE (reference sequence). There are a few counts of this clone.

Material: peripheral blood. The sequence derives from a man aged 55 to 70 with active COVID-19. The rearrangement uses TRBV5-4 and TRBJ1-3, with D hard to call. DNA for the CDR3: TGTGCCAGCAGCTTAGCGTTTGATGGAAACACCATATATTTT. It yields the protein CASSLAFDGNTIYF.